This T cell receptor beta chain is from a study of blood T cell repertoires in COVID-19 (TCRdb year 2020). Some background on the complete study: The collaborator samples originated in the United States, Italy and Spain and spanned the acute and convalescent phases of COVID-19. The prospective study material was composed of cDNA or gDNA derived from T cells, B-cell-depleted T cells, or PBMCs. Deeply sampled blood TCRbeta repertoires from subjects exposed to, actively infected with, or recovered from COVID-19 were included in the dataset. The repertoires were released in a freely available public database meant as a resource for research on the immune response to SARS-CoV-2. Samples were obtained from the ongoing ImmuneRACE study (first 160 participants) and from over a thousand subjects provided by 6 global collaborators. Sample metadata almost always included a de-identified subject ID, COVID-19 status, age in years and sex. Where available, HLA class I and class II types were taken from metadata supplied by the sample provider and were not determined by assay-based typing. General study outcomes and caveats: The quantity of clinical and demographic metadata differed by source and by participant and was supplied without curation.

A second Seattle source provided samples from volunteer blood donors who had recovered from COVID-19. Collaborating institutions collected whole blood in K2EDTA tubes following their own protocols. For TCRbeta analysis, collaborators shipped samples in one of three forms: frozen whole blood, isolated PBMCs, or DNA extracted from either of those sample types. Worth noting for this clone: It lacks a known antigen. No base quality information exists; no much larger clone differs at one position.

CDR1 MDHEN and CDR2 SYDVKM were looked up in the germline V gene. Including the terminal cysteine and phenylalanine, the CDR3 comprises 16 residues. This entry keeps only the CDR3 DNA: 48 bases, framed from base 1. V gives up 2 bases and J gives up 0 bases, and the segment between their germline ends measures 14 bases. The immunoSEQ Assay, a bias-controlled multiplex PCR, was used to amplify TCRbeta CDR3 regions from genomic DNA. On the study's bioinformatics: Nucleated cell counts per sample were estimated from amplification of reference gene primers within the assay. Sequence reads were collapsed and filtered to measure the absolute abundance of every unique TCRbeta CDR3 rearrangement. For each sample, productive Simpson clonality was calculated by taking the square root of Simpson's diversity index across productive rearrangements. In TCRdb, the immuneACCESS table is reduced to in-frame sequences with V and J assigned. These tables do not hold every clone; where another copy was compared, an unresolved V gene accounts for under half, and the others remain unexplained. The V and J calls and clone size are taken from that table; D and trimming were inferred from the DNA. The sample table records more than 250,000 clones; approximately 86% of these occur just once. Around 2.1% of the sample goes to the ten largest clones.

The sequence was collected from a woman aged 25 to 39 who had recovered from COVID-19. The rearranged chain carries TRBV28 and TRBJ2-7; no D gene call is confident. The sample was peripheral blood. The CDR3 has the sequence CASSLQLRVRSYEQYF. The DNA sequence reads TGTGCCAGCAGTTTACAACTCCGGGTCCGCTCCTACGAGCAGTACTTC.